These T cell receptor beta chains were read from a single sample in a study of post-analysis software for immune sequencing data. TCRdb called the PCR reads again in MiXCR, with one record for every CDR3 protein. The profile shows 700,000 to 900,000 distinct CDR3 sequences, around 45% of them singletons. Sample: blood. The receptors were sampled from a girl between 10 and 17 years old with multiple sclerosis. Both conserved end residues are part of each CDR3.

V | CDR3
TRBV12-3/TRBV12-4 | CASSFEGGGNTEAFF
TRBV15 | CATSSEASGRFYNEQFF
TRBV12-3/TRBV12-4 | CASSSAGTGFYEQYF
TRBV7-2 | CASSRDPREAQYF
TRBV9 | CASSQRRLAVAYEQYF
TRBV10-3 | CAISDRGGVNTKAFF
TRBV7-2 | CASSSWGSGKGNNEQFF
TRBV15 | CATRELGMSEQYF
TRBV4-2 | CASSQDPRGTEAFF
TRBV6-6 | CASLAPPDGSSYGYTF
TRBV12-3/TRBV12-4 | CASTLGTASGTQYF
TRBV9 | CASSDGRVRSDTQYF
TRBV28 | CASSPPPRKTQYF
TRBV30 | CAWSLTSGQETQYF
TRBV9 | CASSAWDGSSYEQYF
TRBV4-3 | CASSQDMLAGVPSTDTQYF
TRBV12-3/TRBV12-4 | CASRWGTSKSYEQYF
TRBV18 | CASSPPLLGEGNEQFF
TRBV18 | CASSPRTSGKGGNEQFF
TRBV5-4 | CASSFKREVGDEQFF
TRBV6-2/TRBV6-3 | CASNAGQGYSYEQYF
TRBV18 | CASSRKDEQYF
TRBV29-1 | CSVGLLGQGSYEQYF
TRBV12-3/TRBV12-4 | CASSLSPSYGQYF
TRBV7-2 | CASSLDPQGRTQYF
TRBV29-1 | CSVEDGITDTQYF